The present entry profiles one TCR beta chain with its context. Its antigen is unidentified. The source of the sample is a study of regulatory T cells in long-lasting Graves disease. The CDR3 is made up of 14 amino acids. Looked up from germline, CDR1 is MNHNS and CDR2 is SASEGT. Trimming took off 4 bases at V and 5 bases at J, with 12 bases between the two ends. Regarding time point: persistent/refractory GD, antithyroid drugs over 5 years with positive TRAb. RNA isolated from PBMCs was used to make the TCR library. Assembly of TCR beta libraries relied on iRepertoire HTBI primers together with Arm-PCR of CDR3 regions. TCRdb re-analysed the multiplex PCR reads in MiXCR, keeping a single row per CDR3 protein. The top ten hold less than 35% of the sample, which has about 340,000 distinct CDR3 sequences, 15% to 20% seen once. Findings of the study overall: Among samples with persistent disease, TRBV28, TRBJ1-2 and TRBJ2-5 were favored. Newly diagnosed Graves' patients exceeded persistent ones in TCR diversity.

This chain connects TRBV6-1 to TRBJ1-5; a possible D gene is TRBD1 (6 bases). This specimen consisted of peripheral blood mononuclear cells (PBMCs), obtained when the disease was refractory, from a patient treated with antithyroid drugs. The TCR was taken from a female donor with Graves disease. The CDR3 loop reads CASSVRGPYQPQHF. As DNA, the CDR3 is TGTGCCAGCAGTGTTCGGGGGCCCTATCAGCCCCAGCATTTT.